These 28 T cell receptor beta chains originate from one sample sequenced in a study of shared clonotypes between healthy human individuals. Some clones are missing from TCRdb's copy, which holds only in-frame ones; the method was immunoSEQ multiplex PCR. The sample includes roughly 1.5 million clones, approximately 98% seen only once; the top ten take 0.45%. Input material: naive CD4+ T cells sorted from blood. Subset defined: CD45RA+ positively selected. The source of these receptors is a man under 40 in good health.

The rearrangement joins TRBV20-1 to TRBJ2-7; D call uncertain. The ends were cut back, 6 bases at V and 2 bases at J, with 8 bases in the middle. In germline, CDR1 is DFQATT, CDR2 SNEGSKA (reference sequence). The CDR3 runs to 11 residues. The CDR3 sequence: CSAQKTYEQYF. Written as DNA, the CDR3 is TGCAGTGCCCAAAAGACCTACGAGCAGTACTTC.

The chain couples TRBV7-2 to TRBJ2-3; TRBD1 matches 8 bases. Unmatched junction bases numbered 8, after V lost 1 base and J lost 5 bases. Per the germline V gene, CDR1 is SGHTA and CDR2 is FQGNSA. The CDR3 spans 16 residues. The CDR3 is CASSLVGTGRRDTQYF. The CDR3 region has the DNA TGTGCCAGCAGCTTAGTAGGGACAGGACGCAGAGATACGCAGTATTTT.

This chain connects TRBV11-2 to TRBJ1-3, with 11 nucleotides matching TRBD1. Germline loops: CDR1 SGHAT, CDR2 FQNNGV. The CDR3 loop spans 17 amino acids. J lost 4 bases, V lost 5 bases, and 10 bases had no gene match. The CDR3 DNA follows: TGTGCCAGCAGCCACTGGGGACGGGACAGGGGGGGAAACACCATATATTTT. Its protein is CASSHWGRDRGGNTIYF. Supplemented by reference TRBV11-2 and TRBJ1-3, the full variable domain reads EAGVAQSPRYKIIEKRQSVAFWCNPISGHATLYWYQQILGQGPKLLIQFQNNGVVDDSQLPKDRFSAERLKGVDSTLKIQPAKLEDSAVYLCASSHWGRDRGGNTIYFGEGSWLTVV.

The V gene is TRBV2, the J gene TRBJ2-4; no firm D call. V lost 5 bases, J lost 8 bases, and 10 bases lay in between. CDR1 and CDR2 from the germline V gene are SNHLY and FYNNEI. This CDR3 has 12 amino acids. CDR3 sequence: CASSSWTDIQYF. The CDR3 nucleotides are TGTGCCAGCAGTTCGTGGACGGACATTCAGTACTTC.

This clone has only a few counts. In DNA form, the CDR3 reads TGCGCCAGCAGCTTGGTAGCGGGAGGCAACTACGAGCAGTACTTC. This translates into CASSLVAGGNYEQYF. J is TRBJ2-7 and V is TRBV5-1, with 10 nucleotides matching TRBD2. Trimming took 0 bases from V and 3 from J; bases not matched to a gene: 3. Germline V CDR1 and CDR2: SGHRS, YFSETQ. The CDR3 consists of 15 residues.

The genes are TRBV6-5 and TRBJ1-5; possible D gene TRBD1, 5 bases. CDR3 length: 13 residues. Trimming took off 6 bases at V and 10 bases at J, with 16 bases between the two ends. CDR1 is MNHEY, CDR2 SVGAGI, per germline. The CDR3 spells CASSKLSGQPQHF. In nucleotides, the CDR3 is TGTGCCAGCAGCAAACTTTCGGGGCAACCCCAGCATTTT.

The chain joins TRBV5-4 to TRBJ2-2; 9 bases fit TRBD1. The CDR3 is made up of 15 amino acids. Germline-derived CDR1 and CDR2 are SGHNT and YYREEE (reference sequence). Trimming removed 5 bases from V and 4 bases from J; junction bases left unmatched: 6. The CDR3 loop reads CASSTGGGSTGELFF. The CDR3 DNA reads TGTGCCAGCAGTACAGGGGGCGGATCCACCGGGGAGCTGTTTTTT.

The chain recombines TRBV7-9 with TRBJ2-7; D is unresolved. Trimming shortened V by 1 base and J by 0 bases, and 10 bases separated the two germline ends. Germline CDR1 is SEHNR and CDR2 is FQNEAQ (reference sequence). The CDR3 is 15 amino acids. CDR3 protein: CASSLVPMGSYEQYF. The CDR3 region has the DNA TGTGCCAGCAGCTTAGTCCCCATGGGCTCCTACGAGCAGTACTTC.

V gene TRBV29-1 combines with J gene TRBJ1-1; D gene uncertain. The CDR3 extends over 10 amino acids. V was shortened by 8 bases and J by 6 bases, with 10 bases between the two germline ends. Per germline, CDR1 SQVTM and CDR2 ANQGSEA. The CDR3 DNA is TGCAGCTTCCGGACCCCTGAAGCTTTCTTT. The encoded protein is CSFRTPEAFF.

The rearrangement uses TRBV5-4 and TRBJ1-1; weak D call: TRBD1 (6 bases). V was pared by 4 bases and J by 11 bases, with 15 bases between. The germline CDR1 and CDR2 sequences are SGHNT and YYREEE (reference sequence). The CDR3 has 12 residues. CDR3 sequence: CASSHITGYAFF. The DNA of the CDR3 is TGTGCCAGCAGCCACATCACAGGGTACGCTTTCTTT. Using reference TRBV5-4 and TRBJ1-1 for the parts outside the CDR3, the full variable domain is ETGVTQSPTHLIKTRGQQVTLRCSSQSGHNTVSWYQQALGQGPQFIFQYYREEENGRGNFPPRFSGLQFPNYSSELNVNALELDDSALYLCASSHITGYAFFGQGTRLTVV.

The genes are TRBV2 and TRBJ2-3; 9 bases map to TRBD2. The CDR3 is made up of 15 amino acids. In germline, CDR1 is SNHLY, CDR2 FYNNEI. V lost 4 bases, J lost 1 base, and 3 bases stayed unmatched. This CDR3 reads CASSVEREGTDTQYF. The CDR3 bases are TGTGCCAGCAGTGTTGAGCGGGAGGGCACAGATACGCAGTATTTT.

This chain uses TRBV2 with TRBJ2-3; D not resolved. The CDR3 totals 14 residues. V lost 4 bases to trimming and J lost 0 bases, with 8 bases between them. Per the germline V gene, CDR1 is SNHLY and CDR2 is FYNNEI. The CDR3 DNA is TGTGCCAGCAGTGGCTCCATCAGCACAGATACGCAGTATTTT. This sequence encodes CASSGSISTDTQYF.

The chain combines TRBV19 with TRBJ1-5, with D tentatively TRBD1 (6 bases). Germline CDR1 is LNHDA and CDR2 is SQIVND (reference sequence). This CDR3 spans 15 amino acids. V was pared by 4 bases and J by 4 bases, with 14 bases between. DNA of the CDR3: TGTGCCAGTAGTAAGGGGGGGGGCCGGAATCAGCCCCAGCATTTT. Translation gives CASSKGGGRNQPQHF.

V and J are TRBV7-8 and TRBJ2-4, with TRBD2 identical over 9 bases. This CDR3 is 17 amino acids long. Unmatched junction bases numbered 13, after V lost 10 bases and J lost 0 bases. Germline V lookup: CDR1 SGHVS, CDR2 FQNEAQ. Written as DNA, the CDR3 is TGTGCCACTCCCGCGGGTCTAGCGGGACTAGCCAAAAACATTCAGTACTTC. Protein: CATPAGLAGLAKNIQYF. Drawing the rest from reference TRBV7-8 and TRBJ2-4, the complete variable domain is GAGVSQSPRYKVAKRGQDVALRCDPISGHVSLFWYQQALGQGPEFLTYFQNEAQLDKSGLPSDRFFAERPEGSVSTLKIQRTQQEDSAVYLCATPAGLAGLAKNIQYFGAGTRLSVL.

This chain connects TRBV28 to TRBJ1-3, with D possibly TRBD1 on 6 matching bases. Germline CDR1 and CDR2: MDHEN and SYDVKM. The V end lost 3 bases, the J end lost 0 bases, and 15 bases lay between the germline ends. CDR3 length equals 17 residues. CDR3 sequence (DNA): TGTGCCAGCAGTTTTACGGCTGGACAGAGCTCTGGAAACACCATATATTTT. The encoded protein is CASSFTAGQSSGNTIYF.

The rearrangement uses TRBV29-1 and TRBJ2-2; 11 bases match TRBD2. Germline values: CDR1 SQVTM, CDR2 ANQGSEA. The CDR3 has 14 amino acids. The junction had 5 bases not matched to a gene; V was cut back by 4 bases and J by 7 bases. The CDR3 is CSVASLAGGGELFF. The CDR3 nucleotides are TGCAGCGTTGCGTCCCTAGCGGGGGGCGGGGAGCTGTTTTTT.

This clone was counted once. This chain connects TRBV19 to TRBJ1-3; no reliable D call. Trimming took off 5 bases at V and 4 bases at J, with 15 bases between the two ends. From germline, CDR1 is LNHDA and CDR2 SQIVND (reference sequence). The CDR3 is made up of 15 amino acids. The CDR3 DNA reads TGTGCCAGTAGTTTCCTGGGAAAATCCGGAAACACCATATATTTT. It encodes CASSFLGKSGNTIYF.

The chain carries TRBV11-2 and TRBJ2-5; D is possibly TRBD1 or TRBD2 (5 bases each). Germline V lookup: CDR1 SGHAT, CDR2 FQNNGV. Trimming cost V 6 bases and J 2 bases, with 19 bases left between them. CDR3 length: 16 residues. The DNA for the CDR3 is TGTGCCAGCAGTTCTACCGGGACGCTACTACAAGAGACCCAGTACTTC. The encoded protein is CASSSTGTLLQETQYF.

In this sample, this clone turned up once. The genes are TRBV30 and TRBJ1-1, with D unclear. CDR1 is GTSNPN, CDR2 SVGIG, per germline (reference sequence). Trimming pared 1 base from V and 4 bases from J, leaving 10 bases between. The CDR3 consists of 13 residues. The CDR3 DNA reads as TGTGCCTGGAGTGCCCACCGGGGCACTGAAGCTTTCTTT. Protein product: CAWSAHRGTEAFF.

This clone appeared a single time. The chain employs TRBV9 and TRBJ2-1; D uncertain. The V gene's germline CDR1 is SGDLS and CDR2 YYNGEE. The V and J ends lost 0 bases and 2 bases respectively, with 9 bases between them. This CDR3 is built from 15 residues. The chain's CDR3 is CASSVDPGTYNEQFF. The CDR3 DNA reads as TGTGCCAGCAGCGTAGACCCCGGAACCTACAATGAGCAGTTCTTC.

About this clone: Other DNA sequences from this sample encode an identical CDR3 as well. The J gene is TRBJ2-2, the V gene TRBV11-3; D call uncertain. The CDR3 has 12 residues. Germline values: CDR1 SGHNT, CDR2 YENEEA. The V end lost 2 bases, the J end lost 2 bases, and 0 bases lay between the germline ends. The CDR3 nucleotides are TGTGCCAGCAGCTTAAACACCGGGGAGCTGTTTTTT. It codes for CASSLNTGELFF.

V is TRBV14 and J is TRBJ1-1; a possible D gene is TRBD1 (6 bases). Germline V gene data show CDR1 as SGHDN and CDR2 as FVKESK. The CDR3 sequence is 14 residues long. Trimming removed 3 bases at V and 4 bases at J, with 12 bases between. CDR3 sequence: CASSHGQGITEAFF. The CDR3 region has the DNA TGTGCCAGCAGCCACGGTCAGGGGATCACTGAAGCTTTCTTT.

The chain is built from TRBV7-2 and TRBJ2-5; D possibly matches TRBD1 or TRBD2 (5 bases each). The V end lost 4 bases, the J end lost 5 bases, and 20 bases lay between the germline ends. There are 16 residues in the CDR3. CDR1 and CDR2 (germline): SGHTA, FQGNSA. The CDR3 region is CASSWGGSSPGETQYF. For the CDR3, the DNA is TGTGCCAGCAGCTGGGGCGGGTCCTCGCCCGGGGAGACCCAGTACTTC.

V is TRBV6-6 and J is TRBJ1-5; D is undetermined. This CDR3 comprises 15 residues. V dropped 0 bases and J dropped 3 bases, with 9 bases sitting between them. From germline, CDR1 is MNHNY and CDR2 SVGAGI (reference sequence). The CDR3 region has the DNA TGTGCCAGCAGTTACTCGGTGGTTAACAATCAGCCCCAGCATTTT. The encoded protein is CASSYSVVNNQPQHF.

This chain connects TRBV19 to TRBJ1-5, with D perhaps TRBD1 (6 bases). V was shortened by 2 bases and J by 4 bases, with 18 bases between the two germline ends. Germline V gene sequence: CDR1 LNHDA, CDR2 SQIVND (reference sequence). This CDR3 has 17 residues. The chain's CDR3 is CASSIWQGTPRNQPQHF. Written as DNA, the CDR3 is TGTGCCAGTAGTATATGGCAGGGGACACCCCGGAATCAGCCCCAGCATTTT.

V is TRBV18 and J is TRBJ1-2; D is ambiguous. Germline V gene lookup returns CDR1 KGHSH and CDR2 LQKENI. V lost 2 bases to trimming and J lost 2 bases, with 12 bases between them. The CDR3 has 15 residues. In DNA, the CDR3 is TGTGCCAGCTCACCATTGGTTGTGGGAAACTATGGCTACACCTTC. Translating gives CASSPLVVGNYGYTF.

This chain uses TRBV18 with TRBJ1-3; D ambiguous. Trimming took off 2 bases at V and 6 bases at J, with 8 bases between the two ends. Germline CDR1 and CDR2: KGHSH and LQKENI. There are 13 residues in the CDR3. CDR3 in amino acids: CASSPGNINTIYF. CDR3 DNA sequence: TGTGCCAGCTCACCAGGGAACATAAACACCATATATTTT.

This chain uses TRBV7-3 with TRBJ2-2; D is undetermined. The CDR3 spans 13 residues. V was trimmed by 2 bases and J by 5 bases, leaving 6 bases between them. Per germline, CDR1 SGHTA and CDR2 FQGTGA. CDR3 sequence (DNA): TGTGCCAGCAGCTTAGAGAGGACCGGGGAGCTGTTTTTT. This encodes CASSLERTGELFF.